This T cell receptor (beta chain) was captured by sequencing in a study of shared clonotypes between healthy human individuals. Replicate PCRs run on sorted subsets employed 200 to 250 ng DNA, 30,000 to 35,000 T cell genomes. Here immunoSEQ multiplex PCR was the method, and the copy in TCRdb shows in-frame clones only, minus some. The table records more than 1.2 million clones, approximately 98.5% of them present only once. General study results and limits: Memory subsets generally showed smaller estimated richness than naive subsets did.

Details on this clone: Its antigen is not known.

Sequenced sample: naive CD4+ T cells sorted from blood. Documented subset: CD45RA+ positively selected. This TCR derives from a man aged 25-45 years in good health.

The CDR3 protein is CASSSGLEMVAGGFYEQYF. The CDR3 bases are TGTGCCAGCAGTTCCGGCCTAGAGATGGTAGCGGGAGGGTTCTACGAGCAGTACTTC. The J gene is TRBJ2-7, the V gene TRBV27; 11 bases line up with TRBD2. The CDR3 spans 19 residues. Germline values: CDR1 MNHEY, CDR2 SMNVEV (reference sequence). Trimming took 4 bases from V and 3 from J; bases not matched to a gene: 17.